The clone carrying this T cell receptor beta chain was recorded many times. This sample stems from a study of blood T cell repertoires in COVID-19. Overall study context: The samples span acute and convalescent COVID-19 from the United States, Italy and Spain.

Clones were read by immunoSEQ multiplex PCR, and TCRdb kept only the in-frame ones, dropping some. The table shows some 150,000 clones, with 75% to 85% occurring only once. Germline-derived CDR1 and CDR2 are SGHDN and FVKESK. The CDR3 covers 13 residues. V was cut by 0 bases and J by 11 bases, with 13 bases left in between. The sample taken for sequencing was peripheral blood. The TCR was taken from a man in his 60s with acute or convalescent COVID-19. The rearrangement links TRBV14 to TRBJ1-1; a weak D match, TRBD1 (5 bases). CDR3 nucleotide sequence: TGTGCCAGCAGCCAAGATCAGGGTCGGATGGCTTTCTTT. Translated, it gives CASSQDQGRMAFF.